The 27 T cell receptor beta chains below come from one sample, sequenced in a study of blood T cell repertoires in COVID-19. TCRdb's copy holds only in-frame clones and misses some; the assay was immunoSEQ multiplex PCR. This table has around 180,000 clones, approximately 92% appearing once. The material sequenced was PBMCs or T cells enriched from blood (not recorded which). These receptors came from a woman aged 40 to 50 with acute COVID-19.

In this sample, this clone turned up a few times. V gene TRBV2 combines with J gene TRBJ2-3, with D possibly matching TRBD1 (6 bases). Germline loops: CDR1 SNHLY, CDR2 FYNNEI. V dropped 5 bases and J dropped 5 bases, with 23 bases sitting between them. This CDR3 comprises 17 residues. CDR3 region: CASSRQRLTGLEDTQYF. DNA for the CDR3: TGTGCCAGCAGTCGTCAGCGACTGACAGGCCTGGAAGATACGCAGTATTTT.

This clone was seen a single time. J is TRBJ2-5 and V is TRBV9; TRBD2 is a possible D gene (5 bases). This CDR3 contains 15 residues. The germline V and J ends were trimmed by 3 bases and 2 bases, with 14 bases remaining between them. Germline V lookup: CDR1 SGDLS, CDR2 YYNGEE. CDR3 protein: CASSATGLPQETQYF. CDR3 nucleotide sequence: TGTGCCAGCAGCGCCACCGGACTCCCACAAGAGACCCAGTACTTC.

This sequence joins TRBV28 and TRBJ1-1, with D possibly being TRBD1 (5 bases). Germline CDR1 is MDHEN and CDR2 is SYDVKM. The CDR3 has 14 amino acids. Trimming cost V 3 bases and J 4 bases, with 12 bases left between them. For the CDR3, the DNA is TGTGCCAGCAGTTTGGGGGGAAGGGGCACTGAAGCTTTCTTT. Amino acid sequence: CASSLGGRGTEAFF.

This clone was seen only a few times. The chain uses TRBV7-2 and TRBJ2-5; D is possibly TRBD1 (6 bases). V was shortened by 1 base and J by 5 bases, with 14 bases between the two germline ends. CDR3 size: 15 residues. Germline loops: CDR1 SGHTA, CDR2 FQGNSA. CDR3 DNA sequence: TGTGCCAGCAGCTTAGGAGGCGAGAGGGGGGAGACCCAGTACTTC. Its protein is CASSLGGERGETQYF.

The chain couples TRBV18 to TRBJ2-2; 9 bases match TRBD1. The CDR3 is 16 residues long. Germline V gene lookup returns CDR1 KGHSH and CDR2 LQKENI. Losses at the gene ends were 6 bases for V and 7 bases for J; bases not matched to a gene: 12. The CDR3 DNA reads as TGTGCCAGCTCGCTTGACGGGACAGGGACTGTCGGGGAGCTGTTTTTT. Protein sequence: CASSLDGTGTVGELFF.

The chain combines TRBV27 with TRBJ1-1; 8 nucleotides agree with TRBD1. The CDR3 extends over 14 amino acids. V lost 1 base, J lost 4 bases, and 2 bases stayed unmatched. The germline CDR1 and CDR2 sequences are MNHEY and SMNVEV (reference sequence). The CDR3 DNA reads TGTGCCAGCAGTTTATGGCAGGGGGCCACTGAAGCTTTCTTT. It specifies CASSLWQGATEAFF.

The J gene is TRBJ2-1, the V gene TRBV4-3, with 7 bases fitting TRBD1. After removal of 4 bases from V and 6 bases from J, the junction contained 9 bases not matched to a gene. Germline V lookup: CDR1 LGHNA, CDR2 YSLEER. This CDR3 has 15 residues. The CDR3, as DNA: TGCGCCAGCAGCCCCGCTGCTAGACAGGGCAATGAGCAGTTCTTC. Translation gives CASSPAARQGNEQFF.

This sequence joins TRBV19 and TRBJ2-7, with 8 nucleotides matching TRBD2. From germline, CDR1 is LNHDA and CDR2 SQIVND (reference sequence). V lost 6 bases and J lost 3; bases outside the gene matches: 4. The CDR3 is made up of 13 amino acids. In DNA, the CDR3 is TGTGCCAGTAGCCCCGGGACTAGCTACGAGCAGTACTTC. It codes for CASSPGTSYEQYF.

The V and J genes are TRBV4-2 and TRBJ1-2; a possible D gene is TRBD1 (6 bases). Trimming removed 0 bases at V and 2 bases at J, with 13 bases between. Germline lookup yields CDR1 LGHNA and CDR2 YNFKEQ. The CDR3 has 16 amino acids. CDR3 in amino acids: CASSQEGPTGNYGYTF. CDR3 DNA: TGTGCCAGCAGCCAAGAGGGCCCTACAGGGAACTATGGCTACACCTTC.

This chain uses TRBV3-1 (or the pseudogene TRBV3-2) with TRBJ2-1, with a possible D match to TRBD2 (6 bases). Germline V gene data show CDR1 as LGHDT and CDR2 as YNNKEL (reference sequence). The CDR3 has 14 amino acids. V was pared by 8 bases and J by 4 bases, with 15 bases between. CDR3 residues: CASGMGGTYNEQFF. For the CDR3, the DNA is TGTGCCAGCGGGATGGGGGGTACTTACAATGAGCAGTTCTTC.

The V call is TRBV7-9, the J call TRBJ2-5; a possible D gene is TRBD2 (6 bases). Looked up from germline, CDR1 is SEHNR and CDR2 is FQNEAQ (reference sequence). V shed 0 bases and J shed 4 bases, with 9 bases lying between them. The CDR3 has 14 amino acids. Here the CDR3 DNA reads TGTGCCAGCAGCTTAGCGGCCGGGGGAGAGACCCAGTACTTC. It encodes CASSLAAGGETQYF.

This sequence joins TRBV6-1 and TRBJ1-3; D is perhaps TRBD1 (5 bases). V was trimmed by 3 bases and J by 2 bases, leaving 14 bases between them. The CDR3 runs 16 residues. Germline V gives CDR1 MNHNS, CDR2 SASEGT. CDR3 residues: CASSDLWGQTGNTIYF. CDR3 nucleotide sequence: TGTGCCAGCAGTGATTTATGGGGCCAAACTGGAAACACCATATATTTT.

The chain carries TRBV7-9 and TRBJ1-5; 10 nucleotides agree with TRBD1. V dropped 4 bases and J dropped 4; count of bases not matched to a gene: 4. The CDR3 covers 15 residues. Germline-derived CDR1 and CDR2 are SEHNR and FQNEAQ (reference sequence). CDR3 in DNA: TGTGCCAGCAGCTACGGACAGGGGGTAAATCAGCCCCAGCATTTT. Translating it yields CASSYGQGVNQPQHF.

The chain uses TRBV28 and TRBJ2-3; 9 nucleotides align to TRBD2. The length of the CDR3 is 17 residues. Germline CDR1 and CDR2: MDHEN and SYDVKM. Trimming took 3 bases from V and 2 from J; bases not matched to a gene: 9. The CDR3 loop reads CASSFRFAGGTTDTQYF. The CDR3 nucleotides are TGTGCCAGCAGTTTTAGGTTTGCGGGGGGGACCACAGATACGCAGTATTTT.

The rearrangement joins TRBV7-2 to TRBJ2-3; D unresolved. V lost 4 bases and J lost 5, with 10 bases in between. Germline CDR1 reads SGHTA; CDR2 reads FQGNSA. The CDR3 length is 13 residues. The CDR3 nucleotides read TGTGCCAGCAGCTCTTCTAGTAGAGATACGCAGTATTTT. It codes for CASSSSSRDTQYF.

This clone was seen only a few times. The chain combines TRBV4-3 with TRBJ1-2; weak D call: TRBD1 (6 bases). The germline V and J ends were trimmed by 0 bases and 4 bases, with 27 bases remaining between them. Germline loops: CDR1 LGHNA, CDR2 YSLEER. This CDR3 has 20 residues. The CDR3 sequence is CASSQDPPGTRILRSYGYTF. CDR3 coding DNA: TGCGCCAGCAGCCAAGACCCGCCCGGGACACGGATCCTCAGGTCCTATGGCTACACCTTC.

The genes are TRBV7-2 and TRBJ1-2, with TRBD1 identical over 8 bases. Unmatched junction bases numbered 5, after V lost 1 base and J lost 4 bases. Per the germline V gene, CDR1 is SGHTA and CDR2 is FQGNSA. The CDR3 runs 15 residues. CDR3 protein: CASSLVKGTGYGYTF. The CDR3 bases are TGTGCCAGCAGCTTAGTTAAGGGGACAGGCTATGGCTACACCTTC.

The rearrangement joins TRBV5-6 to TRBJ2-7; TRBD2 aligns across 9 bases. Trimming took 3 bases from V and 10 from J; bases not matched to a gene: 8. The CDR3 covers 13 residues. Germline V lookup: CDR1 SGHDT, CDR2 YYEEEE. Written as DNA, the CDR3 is TGTGCCAGCAGCTCCCTAGCGGGGAGATTACAGTACTTC. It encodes CASSSLAGRLQYF.

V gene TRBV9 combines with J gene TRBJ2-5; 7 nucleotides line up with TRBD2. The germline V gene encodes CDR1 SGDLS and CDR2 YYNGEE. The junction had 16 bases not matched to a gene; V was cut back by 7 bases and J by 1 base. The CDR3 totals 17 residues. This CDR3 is CASGRGPASGPQETQYF. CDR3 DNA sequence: TGTGCCAGCGGAAGAGGGCCGGCTAGCGGTCCCCAAGAGACCCAGTACTTC.

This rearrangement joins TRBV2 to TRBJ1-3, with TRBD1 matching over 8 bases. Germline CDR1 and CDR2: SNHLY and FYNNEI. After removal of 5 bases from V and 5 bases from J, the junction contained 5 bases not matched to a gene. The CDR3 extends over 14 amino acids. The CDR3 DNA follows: TGTGCCAGCAGTTCAGGGGGCTTCCGAAACACCATATATTTT. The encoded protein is CASSSGGFRNTIYF. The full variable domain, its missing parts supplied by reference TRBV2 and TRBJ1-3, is EPEVTQTPSHQVTQMGQEVILRCVPISNHLYFYWYRQILGQKVEFLVSFYNNEISEKSEIFDDQFSVERPDGSNFTLKIRSTKLEDSAMYFCASSSGGFRNTIYFGEGSWLTVV.

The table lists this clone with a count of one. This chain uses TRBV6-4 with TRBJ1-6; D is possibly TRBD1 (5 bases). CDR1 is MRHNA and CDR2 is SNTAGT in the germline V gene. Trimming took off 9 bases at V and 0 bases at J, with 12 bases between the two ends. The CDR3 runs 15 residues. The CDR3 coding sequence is TGTGCCAGGAAAAAGACAGTCTCCTATAATTCACCCCTCCACTTT. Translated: CARKKTVSYNSPLHF.

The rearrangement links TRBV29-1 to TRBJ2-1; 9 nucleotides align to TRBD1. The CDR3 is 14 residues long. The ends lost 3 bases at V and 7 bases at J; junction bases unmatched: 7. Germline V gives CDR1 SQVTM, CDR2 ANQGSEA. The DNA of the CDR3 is TGCAGCGTTGACCGGGACAGGGATTGGAATGAGCAGTTCTTC. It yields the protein CSVDRDRDWNEQFF.

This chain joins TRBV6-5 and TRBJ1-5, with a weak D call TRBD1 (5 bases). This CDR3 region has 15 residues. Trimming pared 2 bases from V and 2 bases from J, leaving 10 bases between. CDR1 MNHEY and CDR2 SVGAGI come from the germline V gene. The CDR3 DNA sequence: TGTGCCAGCAGTTACGGGAGGGGTGGCAATCAGCCCCAGCATTTT. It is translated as CASSYGRGGNQPQHF.

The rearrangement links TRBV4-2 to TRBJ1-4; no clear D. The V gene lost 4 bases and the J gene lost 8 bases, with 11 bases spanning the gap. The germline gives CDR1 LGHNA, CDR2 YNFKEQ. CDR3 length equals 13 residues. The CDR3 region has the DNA TGTGCCAGCAGCCGGACTGAATTGGAAAAACTGTTTTTT. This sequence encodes CASSRTELEKLFF.

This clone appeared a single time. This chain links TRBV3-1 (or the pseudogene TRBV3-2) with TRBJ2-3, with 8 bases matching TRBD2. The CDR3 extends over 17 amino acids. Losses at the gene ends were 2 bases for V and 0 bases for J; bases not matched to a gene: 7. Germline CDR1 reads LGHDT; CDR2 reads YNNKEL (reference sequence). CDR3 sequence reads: CASSQRGLVESTDTQYF. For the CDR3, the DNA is TGTGCCAGCAGCCAAAGGGGACTAGTCGAGAGCACAGATACGCAGTATTTT.

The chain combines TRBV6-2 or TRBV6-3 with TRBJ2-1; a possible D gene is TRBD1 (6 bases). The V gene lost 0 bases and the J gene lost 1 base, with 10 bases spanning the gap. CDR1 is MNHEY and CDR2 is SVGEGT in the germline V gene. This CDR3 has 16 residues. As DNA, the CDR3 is TGTGCCAGCAGTTACTCTGGGACACAATCCTACAATGAGCAGTTCTTC. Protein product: CASSYSGTQSYNEQFF.

CDR3 DNA: TGTGCCAGCCGCCTCCGAGACAGGGGCTCCGGGGAGCAGTACTTC. Protein: CASRLRDRGSGEQYF. This rearrangement joins TRBV27 to TRBJ2-7; 8 bases line up with TRBD1. Germline CDR1 MNHEY, CDR2 SMNVEV (reference sequence). The CDR3 has 15 residues. The trim removed 8 bases at V and 7 bases at J, leaving 16 bases unmatched.